The rows below give T cell receptor beta chains drawn from one sample of a study of T cell responses to AZD1222 COVID-19 vaccine. Profiling relied on immunoSEQ multiplex PCR, and the TCRdb table lists in-frame clones only, not all of them. Found here are roughly 120,000 clones, roughly 86% of them singletons; the top ten hold around 2.9%. This material consisted of peripheral blood, taken 28 days after the second AZD1222 dose. The receptor source for this set is an adult who received the AZD1222 COVID-19 vaccine. Each CDR3 is given with its conserved first and last residue. Not all rows give a size; the values are once, few, many and, for expanded clones, a class.

CDR3aa | abundance | v_gene
CATSPTGNSAINQPQHF | - | TRBV15
CASSHDPTGSNTEAFF | - | TRBV5-1
CASSLSIEHRYQPQHF | - | TRBV27
CASWTGSTDTQYF | - | TRBV7-9
CASSQGRQGRDSEKLFF | - | TRBV4-1
CATLGLAGGFSTGELFF | - | TRBV2
CASSRLVESNEKLFF | - | TRBV2
CASTPEWDRKSQPQHF | - | TRBV2
CASSLVLGTSKFF | - | TRBV5-1
CASSLDGVNTEAFF | once | TRBV7-9
CASSTGGGETQYF | - | TRBV14
CASSPSRGGGIHEQYF | - | TRBV7-7
CASSPQSRAEAFF | - | TRBV18
CASSPRQGFGTDTQYF | - | TRBV6-6
CASSLQGDRETQYF | - | TRBV5-1
CASSLGRSEAFF | - | TRBV28
CASSDNQGYEQYF | - | TRBV6-1
CASSEGGQLYGYTF | once | TRBV2
CASSQDPGFSQFF | - | TRBV4-3
CASSPVGQLYQETQYF | - | TRBV18
CASSPGDQPQHF | - | TRBV18
CASSLARGTSTDTQYF | - | TRBV11-2
CASSKRGEATDTQYF | medium-sized | TRBV6-2/TRBV6-3
CASSLGVEQYF | - | TRBV7-2